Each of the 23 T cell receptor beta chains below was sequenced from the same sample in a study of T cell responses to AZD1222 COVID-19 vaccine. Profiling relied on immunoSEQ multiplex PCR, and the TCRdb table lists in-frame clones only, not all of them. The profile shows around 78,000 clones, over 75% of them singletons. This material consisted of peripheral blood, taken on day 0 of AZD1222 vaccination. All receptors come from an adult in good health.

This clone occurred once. The CDR3 reads CASSPPPMGGLETQYF. The DNA of the CDR3 is TGTGCCAGCTCACCACCTCCCATGGGGGGGTTGGAGACCCAGTACTTC. The chain carries TRBV18 and TRBJ2-5; 7 nucleotides line up with TRBD2. CDR1 KGHSH and CDR2 LQKENI come from the germline V gene. V was clipped by 0 bases and J by 5 bases; unmatched bases: 9. The CDR3 spans 16 residues.

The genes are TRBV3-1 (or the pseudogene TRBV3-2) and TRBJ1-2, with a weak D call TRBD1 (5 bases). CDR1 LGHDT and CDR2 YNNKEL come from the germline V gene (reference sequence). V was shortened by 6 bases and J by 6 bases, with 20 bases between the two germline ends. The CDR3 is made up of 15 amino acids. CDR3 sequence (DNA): TGTGCCAGCAGGGGACGACAAACAGGAGAGAATGGCTACACCTTC. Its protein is CASRGRQTGENGYTF.

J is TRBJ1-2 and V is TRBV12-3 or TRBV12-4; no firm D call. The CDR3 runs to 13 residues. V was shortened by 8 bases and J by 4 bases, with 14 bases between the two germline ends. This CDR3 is CASGASRFYGYTF. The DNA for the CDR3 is TGTGCCAGCGGCGCCTCCAGGTTCTATGGCTACACCTTC.

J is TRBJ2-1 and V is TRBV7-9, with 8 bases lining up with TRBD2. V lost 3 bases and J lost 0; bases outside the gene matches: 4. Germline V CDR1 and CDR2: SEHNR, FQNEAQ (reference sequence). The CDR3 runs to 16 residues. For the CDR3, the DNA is TGTGCCAGCAGCTTCCGAGGACTAGCCTCCTACAATGAGCAGTTCTTC. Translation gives CASSFRGLASYNEQFF.

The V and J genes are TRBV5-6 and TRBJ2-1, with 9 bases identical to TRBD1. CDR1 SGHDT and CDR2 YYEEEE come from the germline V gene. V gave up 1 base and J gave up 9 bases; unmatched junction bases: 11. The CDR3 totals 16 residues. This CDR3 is CASSLPGDRVFGEQFF. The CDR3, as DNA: TGTGCCAGCAGCTTGCCGGGGGACAGGGTTTTCGGTGAGCAGTTCTTC.

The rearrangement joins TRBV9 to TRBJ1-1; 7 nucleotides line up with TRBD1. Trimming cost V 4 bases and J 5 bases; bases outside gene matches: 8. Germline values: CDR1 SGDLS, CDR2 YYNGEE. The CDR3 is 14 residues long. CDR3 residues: CASSPWDRGTEAFF. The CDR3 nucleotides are TGTGCCAGCAGCCCCTGGGACAGAGGGACTGAAGCTTTCTTT.

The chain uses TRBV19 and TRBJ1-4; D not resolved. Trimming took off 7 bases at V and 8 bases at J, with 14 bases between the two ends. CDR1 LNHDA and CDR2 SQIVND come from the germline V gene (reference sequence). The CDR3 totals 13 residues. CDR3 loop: CASTVREGEKLFF. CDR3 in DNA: TGTGCCAGTACCGTCCGGGAGGGCGAAAAACTGTTTTTT.

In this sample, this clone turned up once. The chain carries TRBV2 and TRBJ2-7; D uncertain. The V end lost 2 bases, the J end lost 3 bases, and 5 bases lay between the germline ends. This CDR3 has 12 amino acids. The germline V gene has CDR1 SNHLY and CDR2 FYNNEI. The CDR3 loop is CASSEQDYEQYF. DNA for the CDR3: TGTGCCAGCAGTGAACAGGACTACGAGCAGTACTTC.

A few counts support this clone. The CDR3 region is CASRVAGARETQYF. CDR3 bases: TGTGCCAGCAGAGTTGCAGGGGCGAGGGAGACCCAGTACTTC. The chain uses TRBV28 and TRBJ2-5, with D maybe TRBD1 (6 bases). The CDR3 runs to 14 residues. The germline V and J ends were trimmed by 6 bases and 5 bases, with 16 bases remaining between them. Germline V gene data show CDR1 as MDHEN and CDR2 as SYDVKM.

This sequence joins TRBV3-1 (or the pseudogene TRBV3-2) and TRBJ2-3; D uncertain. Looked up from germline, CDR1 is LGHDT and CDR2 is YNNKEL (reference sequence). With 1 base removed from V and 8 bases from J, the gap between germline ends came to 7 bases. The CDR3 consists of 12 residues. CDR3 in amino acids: CASSQAWGTQYF. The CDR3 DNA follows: TGTGCCAGCAGCCAAGCCTGGGGTACGCAGTATTTT.

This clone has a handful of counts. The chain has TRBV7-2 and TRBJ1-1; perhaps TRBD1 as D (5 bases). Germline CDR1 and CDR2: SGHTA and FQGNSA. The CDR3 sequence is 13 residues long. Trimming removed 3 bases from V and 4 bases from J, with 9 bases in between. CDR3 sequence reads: CASSLRGPTEAFF. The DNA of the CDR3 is TGTGCCAGCAGCTTGAGGGGTCCCACTGAAGCTTTCTTT.

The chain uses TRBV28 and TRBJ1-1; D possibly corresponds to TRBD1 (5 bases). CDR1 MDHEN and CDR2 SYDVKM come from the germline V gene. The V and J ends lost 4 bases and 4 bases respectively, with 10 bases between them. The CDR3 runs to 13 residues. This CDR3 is CASSSIQGTEAFF. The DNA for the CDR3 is TGTGCCAGCAGTTCTATCCAGGGCACTGAAGCTTTCTTT.

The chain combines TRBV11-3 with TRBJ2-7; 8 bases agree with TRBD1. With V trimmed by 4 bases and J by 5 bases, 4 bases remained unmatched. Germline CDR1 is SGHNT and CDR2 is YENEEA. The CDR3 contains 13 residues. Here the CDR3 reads CASSSVTGDEQYF. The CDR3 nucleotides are TGTGCCAGCAGCTCCGTGACAGGGGACGAGCAGTACTTC.

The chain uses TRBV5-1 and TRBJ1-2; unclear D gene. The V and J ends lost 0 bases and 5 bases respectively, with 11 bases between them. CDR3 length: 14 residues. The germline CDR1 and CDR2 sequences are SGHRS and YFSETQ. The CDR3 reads CASSLESAPYGYTF. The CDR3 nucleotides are TGCGCCAGCAGCTTGGAGTCCGCACCATATGGCTACACCTTC.

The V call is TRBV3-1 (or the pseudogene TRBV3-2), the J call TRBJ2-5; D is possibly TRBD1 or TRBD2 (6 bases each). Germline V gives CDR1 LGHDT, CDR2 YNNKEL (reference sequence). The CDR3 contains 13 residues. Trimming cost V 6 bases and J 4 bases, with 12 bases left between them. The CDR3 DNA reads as TGTGCCAGCAGTCGCTGGGGGGCAGAGACCCAGTACTTC. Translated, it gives CASSRWGAETQYF.

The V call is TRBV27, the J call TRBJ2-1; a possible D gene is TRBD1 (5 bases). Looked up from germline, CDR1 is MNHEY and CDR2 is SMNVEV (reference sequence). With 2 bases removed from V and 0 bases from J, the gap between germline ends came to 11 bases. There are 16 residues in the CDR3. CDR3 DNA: TGTGCCAGCAGTTTAGTCAGGGTCTCCTCCTACAATGAGCAGTTCTTC. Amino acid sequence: CASSLVRVSSYNEQFF.

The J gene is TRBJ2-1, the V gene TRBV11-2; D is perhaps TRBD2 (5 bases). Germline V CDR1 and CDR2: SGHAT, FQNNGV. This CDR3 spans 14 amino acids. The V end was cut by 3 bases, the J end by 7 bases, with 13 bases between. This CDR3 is CASSFREGPNEQFF. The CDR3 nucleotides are TGTGCCAGCAGCTTCCGAGAGGGTCCGAATGAGCAGTTCTTC.

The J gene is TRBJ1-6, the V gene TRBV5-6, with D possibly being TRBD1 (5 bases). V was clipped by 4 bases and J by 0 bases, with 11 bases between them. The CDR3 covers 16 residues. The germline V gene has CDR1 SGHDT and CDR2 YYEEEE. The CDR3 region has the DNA TGTGCCAGCAGCCTGGGGCCGAGCTCCTATAATTCACCCCTCCACTTT. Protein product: CASSLGPSSYNSPLHF.

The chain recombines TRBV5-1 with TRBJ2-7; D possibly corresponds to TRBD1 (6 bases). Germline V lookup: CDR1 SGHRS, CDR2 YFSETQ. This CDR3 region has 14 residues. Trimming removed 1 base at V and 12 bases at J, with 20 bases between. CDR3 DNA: TGCGCCAGCAGCTTGTGGGAACAGGGATCACCCATGTACTTC. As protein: CASSLWEQGSPMYF.

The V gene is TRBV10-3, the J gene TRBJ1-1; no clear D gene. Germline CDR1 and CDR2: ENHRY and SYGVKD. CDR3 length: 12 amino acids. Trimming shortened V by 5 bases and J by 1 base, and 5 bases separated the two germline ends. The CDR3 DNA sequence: TGTGCCATCAGTAGACAGAACACTGAAGCTTTCTTT. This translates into CAISRQNTEAFF.

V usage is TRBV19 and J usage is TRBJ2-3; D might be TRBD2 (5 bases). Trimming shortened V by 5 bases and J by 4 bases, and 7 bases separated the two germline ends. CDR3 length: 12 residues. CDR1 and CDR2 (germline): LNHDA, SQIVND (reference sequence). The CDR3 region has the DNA TGTGCCAGTAGTCCGGGGTCAGATACGCAGTATTTT. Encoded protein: CASSPGSDTQYF.

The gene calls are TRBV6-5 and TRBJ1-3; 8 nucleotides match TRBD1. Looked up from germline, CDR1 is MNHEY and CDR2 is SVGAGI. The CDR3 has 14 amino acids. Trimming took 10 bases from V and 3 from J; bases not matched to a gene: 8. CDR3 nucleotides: TGTGCCACGAGACAGGGGTTGGATGGAAACACCATATATTTT. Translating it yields CATRQGLDGNTIYF.

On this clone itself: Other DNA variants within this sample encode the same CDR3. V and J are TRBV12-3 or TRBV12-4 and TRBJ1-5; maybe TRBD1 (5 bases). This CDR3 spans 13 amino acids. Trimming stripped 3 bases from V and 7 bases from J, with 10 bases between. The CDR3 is CASSFGEGQPQHF. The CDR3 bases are TGTGCCAGCAGTTTTGGCGAGGGGCAGCCCCAGCATTTT.